This T cell receptor beta chain was profiled in a study of CD8 T cells in ankylosing spondylitis. TCRdb re-analysed the 5' RACE reads in MiXCR, keeping a single row per CDR3 protein. The sample includes about 150,000 distinct CDR3 sequences, around a third of them seen just once. The sequence derives from a male donor with ankylosing spondylitis. Sequenced input: synovial fluid, either unsorted or a sorted T cell fraction (not recorded which).

The CDR3 nucleotides read TGTGCCAGCAGCGGGACTAGCGGGGTGCTCACCGGGGAGCTGTTTTTT. Amino acids: CASSGTSGVLTGELFF. J is TRBJ2-2 and V is TRBV9, with 12 bases aligning to TRBD2. Germline V gene lookup returns CDR1 SGDLS and CDR2 YYNGEE. The trim removed 3 bases at V and 4 bases at J, leaving 4 bases unmatched. The CDR3 is 16 amino acids.